Listed below are T cell receptor beta chains from one sample, sequenced in a study of T cell changes during pregnancy in multiple sclerosis. Sequenced by immunoSEQ multiplex PCR; TCRdb stores in-frame clones only, minus some. The sample has over 50,000 clones; approximately 90% are singletons. Sequenced here: peripheral blood, sampled in the first trimester of pregnancy. These receptors all come from a female donor in good health, enrolled as a control in a pregnancy study. CDR3s include the opening cysteine and the closing phenylalanine or tryptophan. Fields, in order: J gene, V gene, clone size, D gene, CDR3 DNA, CDR3 protein. The D gene is left open where the match is weak. Size values are once, few and many counts, or a class for expanded clones, and some rows have none.

>TRBJ1-1|TRBV6-5|NA|NA
TGTGCCAGCAGTTACCGGCCGTGGGGGGTGAACACTGAAGCTTTCTTT
CASSYRPWGVNTEAFF
>TRBJ1-2|TRBV5-1|NA|NA
TGCGCCAGCAGCTTGGCCGGTTCCGTTGGCTACACCTTC
CASSLAGSVGYTF
>TRBJ1-1|TRBV20-1|few|NA
TGCAGTGCTCCAAAACAGAATGAAGCTTTCTTT
CSAPKQNEAFF
>TRBJ1-1|TRBV5-1|once|TRBD1
TGCGCCAGCAGCCCAGTGCAGGGGGCGGGCACTGAAGCTTTCTTT
CASSPVQGAGTEAFF
>TRBJ2-7|TRBV28|NA|TRBD2
TGTGCCAGCAGATTGACCGGGACTAGCGGATCCTACGAGCAGTACTTC
CASRLTGTSGSYEQYF
>TRBJ1-5|TRBV5-8|once|TRBD1
TGTGCCAGCAGCTTGAGGACAGGGGGAGTTGGACAGCCCCAGCATTTT
CASSLRTGGVGQPQHF
>TRBJ2-1|TRBV28|once|TRBD1
TGTGCCAGCAGTACACCGGGACAGGGGGACAATGAGCAGTTCTTC
CASSTPGQGDNEQFF
>TRBJ2-2|TRBV19|once|NA
TGTGCCAGTAGTACACTCACCGGGGAGCTGTTTTTT
CASSTLTGELFF
>TRBJ1-4|TRBV7-9|NA|NA
TGTGCCAGCAGCTTAGGTGTCCAGAATGAAAAACTGTTTTTT
CASSLGVQNEKLFF
>TRBJ2-3|TRBV29-1|NA|TRBD1
TGCAGCGTTGAGGACAGGGTAGCCACAGATACGCAGTATTTT
CSVEDRVATDTQYF
>TRBJ2-1|TRBV11-2|NA|NA
TGTGCCAGCAGCTTATATTCCCCCAATGAGCAGTTCTTC
CASSLYSPNEQFF
>TRBJ2-7|TRBV28|once|TRBD1
TGTGCCAGCAGTTTTGTGACAGGGGTTTACCACGAGCAGTACTTC
CASSFVTGVYHEQYF
>TRBJ2-3|TRBV27|NA|TRBD2
TGTGCCAGCAGTTTATCCCGTCTAGCGGGATGGCAAGATACGCAGTATTTT
CASSLSRLAGWQDTQYF
>TRBJ2-1|TRBV27|NA|NA
TGTGCCAGCATCCCTCGTCTTTCGCGCTCCTACAATGAGCAGTTCTTC
CASIPRLSRSYNEQFF
>TRBJ2-7|TRBV4-1|NA|TRBD2
TGCGCCAGCAGCCAAGGCTTGCTAGCGGGGGGGGCCTCCTACGAGCAGTACTTC
CASSQGLLAGGASYEQYF
>TRBJ2-5|TRBV5-1|NA|NA
TGCGCCAGCAGCTTGGGACAAGGAAGGGGATTGGAGACCCAGTACTTC
CASSLGQGRGLETQYF
>TRBJ1-1|TRBV5-4|few|TRBD1
TGTGCCAGCAGCTTGCAGGGGGCCAGTGAAGCTTTCTTT
CASSLQGASEAFF
>TRBJ1-5|TRBV19|NA|NA
TGTGCCAGTAGTATAGAGAACAGGAGCAATCAGCCCCAGCATTTT
CASSIENRSNQPQHF
>TRBJ1-2|TRBV5-1|NA|TRBD1
TGCGCCAGCAGCTTTGTTATAGGACAGGGGAACTATGGCTACACCTTC
CASSFVIGQGNYGYTF
>TRBJ1-2|TRBV5-5|NA|TRBD1
TGTGCCAGCAGCTTGGACGGGACAGGAGGCTACTATGGCTACACCTTC
CASSLDGTGGYYGYTF
>TRBJ2-1|TRBV7-9|NA|TRBD2
TGTGCCAGCAGCCCAGGACTAGTTGGAATCATCGACAATGAGCAGTTCTTC
CASSPGLVGIIDNEQFF
>TRBJ2-5|TRBV6-6|NA|NA
TGTGCCAGCAGGGGGACCTTAGCGGACCAAGAGACCCAGTACTTC
CASRGTLADQETQYF
>TRBJ1-3|TRBV12-5|NA|NA
TGTGCTAGTGGTTTGGGTCCCTCCGGAAACACCATATATTTT
CASGLGPSGNTIYF
>TRBJ1-2|TRBV5-5|NA|TRBD1
TGTGCCAGCAGCCCGATGACAGGGGGCGAAGGCTACACCTTC
CASSPMTGGEGYTF
>TRBJ1-4|TRBV4-1|NA|NA
TGCGCCAGCAGCCGCCCGTCGGGGAGACTGTTTTTT
CASSRPSGRLFF
>TRBJ2-5|TRBV13|NA|TRBD2
TGTGCCAGCACCCCCAGGGGCGGGGGGTACCAAGAGACCCAGTACTTC
CASTPRGGGYQETQYF
>TRBJ2-1|TRBV19|NA|NA
TGTGCCAGTAGCCTCTCTCCTAGATCTGAGCAGTTCTTC
CASSLSPRSEQFF
>TRBJ1-1|TRBV10-2|NA|NA
TGCGCCAGCAGGGAGGGAGGGACTGAAGCTTTCTTT
CASREGGTEAFF
>TRBJ1-6|TRBV27|NA|TRBD1
TGTGCCAGCAGTTACAGGGGGACTAATTCACCCCTCCACTTT
CASSYRGTNSPLHF
>TRBJ2-1|TRBV7-9|NA|NA
TGTGCCAGCAGCTCGCAATCTGGCGAGCAGTTCTTC
CASSSQSGEQFF
>TRBJ2-7|TRBV29-1|NA|TRBD2
TGCAGCGTTGAAGGCAAGACTAGCGGGAGAAGGTACGAGCAGTACTTC
CSVEGKTSGRRYEQYF
>TRBJ2-3|TRBV7-2|NA|TRBD2
TGTGCCAGCAGCCCAAGTCGGGGGGGGGCCACAGATACGCAGTATTTT
CASSPSRGGATDTQYF
>TRBJ2-2|TRBV27|NA|TRBD1
TGTGCCAGCAGCCCGGGACAGGGAGTACCTAGGGTCACCGGGGAGCTGTTTTTT
CASSPGQGVPRVTGELFF
>TRBJ2-2|TRBV19|once|NA
TGTGCCAGTAGTATAGAGGTGACACGCTCCACCGGGGAGCTGTTTTTT
CASSIEVTRSTGELFF
>TRBJ1-1|TRBV6-5|NA|NA
TGTGCCAGCAGTTACTCGACTCTTGAGGAAGCTTTCTTT
CASSYSTLEEAFF